One sample yielded the 3 T cell receptor beta chains listed below, sequenced in a study of blood T cell repertoires in COVID-19. Here immunoSEQ multiplex PCR was the method, and the copy in TCRdb shows in-frame clones only, minus some. The sample carries over 250,000 clones, roughly nine tenths recorded once. Sequencing was done on a sample of PBMCs or T cells enriched from blood (not recorded which). The receptor source for this set is a man aged 55 to 69 who had recovered from COVID-19.

The chain is built from TRBV2 and TRBJ1-3, with D possibly matching TRBD1 (5 bases). Looked up from germline, CDR1 is SNHLY and CDR2 is FYNNEI. The CDR3 totals 13 residues. V was clipped by 3 bases and J by 2 bases, with 5 bases between them. The CDR3 region has the DNA TGTGCCAGCAGTGAGACAGCTGGAAACACCATATATTTT. Protein product: CASSETAGNTIYF. Together with reference TRBV2 and TRBJ1-3, the CDR3 gives the full variable domain: EPEVTQTPSHQVTQMGQEVILRCVPISNHLYFYWYRQILGQKVEFLVSFYNNEISEKSEIFDDQFSVERPDGSNFTLKIRSTKLEDSAMYFCASSETAGNTIYFGEGSWLTVV.

The chain carries TRBV7-2 and TRBJ2-1, with 9 bases lining up with TRBD2. V trimming: 1 base; J trimming: 9 bases; junction bases outside the gene matches: 4. The CDR3 is made up of 14 amino acids. Per germline, CDR1 SGHTA and CDR2 FQGNSA. The CDR3 spells CASSLGLTSGEQFF. The CDR3 nucleotides are TGTGCCAGCAGCTTAGGTCTGACTAGCGGTGAGCAGTTCTTC. Supplemented by reference TRBV7-2 and TRBJ2-1, the full variable domain reads GAGVSQSPSNKVTEKGKDVELRCDPISGHTALYWYRQSLGQGLEFLIYFQGNSAPDKSGLPSDRFSAERTGGSVSTLTIQRTQQEDSAVYLCASSLGLTSGEQFFGPGTRLTVL.

The rearrangement joins TRBV5-1 to TRBJ2-1; 7 bases align to TRBD2. Germline CDR1 and CDR2: SGHRS and YFSETQ. V dropped 0 bases and J dropped 1; count of bases not matched to a gene: 7. The CDR3 loop spans 17 amino acids. CDR3 protein: CASSLAPGGGSYNEQFF. CDR3 sequence (DNA): TGCGCCAGCAGCTTGGCCCCTGGGGGAGGGTCCTACAATGAGCAGTTCTTC.